This T cell receptor (beta chain) is drawn from a study of molecular identifiers for immune sequencing clone quantification. Previously described methods and listed TCR primers produced bulk TCR libraries. TCRdb reprocessed the PCR reads with MiXCR, giving one entry per CDR3 protein. The repertoire includes 490,000 or so distinct CDR3 sequences, approximately 25% of them detected once, and around 0.8% sits in the top ten. V lost 3 bases and J lost 5; bases outside the gene matches: 10. The CDR3 is 15 amino acids. CDR1 is GTSNPN, CDR2 SVGIG, per germline (reference sequence). Study-level points and caveats: Whereas clones above 20 RNA copies held under 1% of naive-cell molecules, they held over 97% of effector molecules.

As for this clonotype: What it binds is unknown.

Investigators produced naive CD8 libraries from 20,000 to 1,000,000 sorted cells, drawing on 10%, 30% or 50% RNA. The sequencing input was naive CD8+ T cells from blood, with Jurkat cell RNA spiked in. The subset denotes: FACS-sorted CD8+CD4-CCR7+CD45RA+ naive T cells. This rearrangement joins TRBV30 to TRBJ1-1; 9 bases line up with TRBD1. This receptor was obtained from a human donor in good health. Some libraries in this study had Jurkat cell RNA spiked in. Here the CDR3 DNA reads TGTGCCTGGAGGGGAACCCGGGACAGGGTAACTGAAGCTTTCTTT. This sequence encodes CAWRGTRDRVTEAFF.